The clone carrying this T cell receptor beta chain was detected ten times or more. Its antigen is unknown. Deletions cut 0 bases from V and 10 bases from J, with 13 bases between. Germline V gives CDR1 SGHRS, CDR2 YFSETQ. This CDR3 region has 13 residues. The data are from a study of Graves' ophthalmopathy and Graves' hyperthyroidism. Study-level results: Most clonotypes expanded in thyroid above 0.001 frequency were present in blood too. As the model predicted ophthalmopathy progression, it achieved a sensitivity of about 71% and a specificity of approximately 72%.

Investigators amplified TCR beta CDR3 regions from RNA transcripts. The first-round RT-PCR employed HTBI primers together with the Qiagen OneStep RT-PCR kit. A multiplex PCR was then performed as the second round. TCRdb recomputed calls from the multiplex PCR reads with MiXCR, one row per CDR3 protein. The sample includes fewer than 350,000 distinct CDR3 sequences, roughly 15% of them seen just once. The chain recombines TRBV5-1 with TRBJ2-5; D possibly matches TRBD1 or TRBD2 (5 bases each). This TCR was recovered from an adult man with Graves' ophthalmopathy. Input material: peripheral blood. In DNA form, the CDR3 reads TGCGCCAGCAGCTTGGCCAAAGGGACGAGCCAGTACTTC. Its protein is CASSLAKGTSQYF.